Each of the 26 T cell receptor beta chains below was sequenced from the same sample in a study of regulatory T cells in long-lasting Graves disease. Sequencing libraries for TCR beta were prepared with iRepertoire HTBI primers and Arm-PCR of CDR3 regions. MiXCR was run by TCRdb on the multiplex PCR reads, yielding one entry per CDR3 protein. The repertoire includes a few hundred thousand distinct CDR3 sequences, roughly 15% of them detected once, and 20% to 25% sits in the top ten. Time point defined: newly diagnosed GD, antithyroid drugs for less than 3 months. PBMCs provided the RNA from which the TCR library was made. This sample also appeared in a second study, on T cells in Graves' hyperthyroidism and ophthalmopathy.

The starting material was peripheral blood mononuclear cells (PBMCs), obtained at new diagnosis, from a patient treated with antithyroid drugs. These receptors all stem from a woman under 30 with Graves disease.

This clonotype was picked up many times. V is TRBV29-1 and J is TRBJ2-7; TRBD1 agrees at 7 bases. This CDR3 has 15 amino acids. V shed 2 bases and J 0 bases; nucleotides not matched to a gene: 7. Per germline, CDR1 SQVTM and CDR2 ANQGSEA. CDR3 DNA sequence: TGCAGCGTTGAAAAGTCGGGACAGTTCTCCTACGAGCAGTACTTC. It is translated as CSVEKSGQFSYEQYF.

This clonotype was counted many times. The chain uses TRBV11-2 and TRBJ2-2; D unclear. Germline V CDR1 and CDR2: SGHAT, FQNNGV. The CDR3 is 15 amino acids. Trimming took off 2 bases at V and 1 base at J, with 8 bases between the two ends. CDR3 DNA sequence: TGTGCCAGCAGCTTAATCCCCCAGAACACCGGGGAGCTGTTTTTT. Translation: CASSLIPQNTGELFF.

The rearrangement joins TRBV11-2 to TRBJ1-5, with D hard to call. From germline, CDR1 is SGHAT and CDR2 FQNNGV. The CDR3 runs to 13 residues. V was clipped by 2 bases and J by 6 bases, with 8 bases between them. The CDR3 here is CASSLWSGQPQHF. DNA of the CDR3: TGTGCCAGCAGCTTATGGTCAGGTCAGCCCCAGCATTTT.

This clonotype was counted between two and nine times. This chain connects TRBV20-1 to TRBJ2-2; possibly TRBD1 or TRBD2 for D (5 bases each). The CDR3 has 15 residues. Trimming shortened V by 3 bases and J by 1 base, and 12 bases separated the two germline ends. Germline values: CDR1 DFQATT, CDR2 SNEGSKA (reference sequence). The CDR3 DNA sequence: TGCAGTGCTAGTCGGGACGCTCGGAACACCGGGGAGCTGTTTTTT. This gives the protein CSASRDARNTGELFF.

As regards this clonotype: A much larger clone lies a single base off, so this may be a read error. The chain employs TRBV6-2 or TRBV6-3 and TRBJ2-5; 8 nucleotides align to TRBD1. Germline CDR1 is MNHEY and CDR2 is SVGEGT. The CDR3 consists of 16 residues. The chain's CDR3 is CTSSYFSDRAQETQYF. CDR3 sequence (DNA): TGTACCAGCAGTTATTTTTCGGACAGGGCACAAGAGACCCAGTACTTC.

This clonotype was observed a handful of times. V and J are TRBV7-9 and TRBJ1-2, with TRBD1 identical over 10 bases. With 2 bases clipped from V and 2 bases from J, the junction kept 2 bases outside the gene matches. CDR3 length: 15 amino acids. Germline V gene lookup returns CDR1 SEHNR and CDR2 FQNEAQ (reference sequence). CDR3 nucleotide sequence: TGTGCCAGCAGCTTAATGGGACAGGGGAACTATGGCTACACCTTC. Translation gives CASSLMGQGNYGYTF.

This clonotype was detected ten times or more. The V call is TRBV27, the J call TRBJ2-1, with 10 bases aligning to TRBD2. The CDR3 loop spans 14 amino acids. In germline, CDR1 is MNHEY, CDR2 SMNVEV (reference sequence). Trimming took 9 bases from V and 4 from J; bases not matched to a gene: 6. CDR3 in DNA: TGTGCCAGTACGACTAGCGGGCCTTACAATGAGCAGTTCTTC. This encodes CASTTSGPYNEQFF.

The genes are TRBV28 and TRBJ1-3; 7 positions match TRBD1. Per germline, CDR1 MDHEN and CDR2 SYDVKM. After removal of 5 bases from V and 4 bases from J, the junction contained 5 bases not matched to a gene. This CDR3 is 14 amino acids long. Written as DNA, the CDR3 is TGTGCCAGCAGTACACCGGGACAGGGAAACACCATATATTTT. It is translated as CASSTPGQGNTIYF.

This rearrangement joins TRBV7-2 to TRBJ1-2, with 12 positions matching TRBD1. V was pared by 6 bases and J by 6 bases, with 11 bases of the junction left unmatched. CDR1 SGHTA and CDR2 FQGNSA come from the germline V gene. The CDR3 sequence is 16 residues long. The CDR3 DNA follows: TGTGCCAGCAGTCCTAACCGGGGGACAGGGGGCCATGGCTACACCTTC. Its protein is CASSPNRGTGGHGYTF.

A word on this clonotype: Just one base apart from a much larger clone, this may be a read error. V gene TRBV7-9 combines with J gene TRBJ2-4, with 10 bases identical to TRBD2. The CDR3 is made up of 15 amino acids. The V segment lost 3 bases and the J segment 13 bases; nucleotides outside the gene matches: 12. The germline CDR1 and CDR2 sequences are SEHNR and FQNEAQ (reference sequence). Here the CDR3 reads CASSFSLAGDNEQYF. The CDR3 DNA follows: TGTGCCAGCAGCTTTAGTCTAGCGGGGGACAATGAGCAGTACTTC.

In this sample, this clonotype turned up a few times. The chain joins TRBV12-3 or TRBV12-4 to TRBJ1-3; D gene unclear. Deletions cut 2 bases from V and 5 bases from J, with 13 bases between. The CDR3 is 15 residues long. The DNA of the CDR3 is TGTGCCAGCAGTTTAACGTCCCCCTCGAGAAACACCATATATTTT. This translates into CASSLTSPSRNTIYF.

This clonotype was seen many times. The J gene is TRBJ2-7, the V gene TRBV4-3, with D possibly being TRBD1 or TRBD2 (5 bases each). Germline assignment: CDR1 LGHNA and CDR2 YSLEER. This CDR3 comprises 16 residues. Between the trimmed V and J ends, which lost 0 bases and 2 bases, there was a span of 14 bases. For the CDR3, the DNA is TGCGCCAGCAGCCAAGAAGGAGGAGGACACCCCTACGAGCAGTACTTC. Translation gives CASSQEGGGHPYEQYF.

The table lists this clonotype with many counts. The gene calls are TRBV28 and TRBJ2-4; maybe TRBD2 (7 bases). This CDR3 has 14 residues. Trimming took 4 bases from V and 7 from J, leaving 14 bases between them. CDR1 MDHEN and CDR2 SYDVKM come from the germline V gene. CDR3 DNA: TGTGCCAGCAGTTCGGTGGGAGGGGGGAACATTCAGTACTTC. Its protein is CASSSVGGGNIQYF. The variable domain in full, with the rest retrieved from reference TRBV28 and TRBJ2-4, is DVKVTQSSRYLVKRTGEKVFLECVQDMDHENMFWYRQDPGLGLRLIYFSYDVKMKEKGDIPEGYSVSREKKERFSLILESASTNQTSMYLCASSSVGGGNIQYFGAGTRLSVL.

This clonotype appeared many times. The chain recombines TRBV5-8 with TRBJ1-5; 7 bases agree with TRBD1. Unmatched junction bases numbered 6, after V lost 6 bases and J lost 3 bases. The CDR3 length is 14 residues. Germline CDR1 SGHTS, CDR2 YDEGEE. This CDR3 is CASNKQGINQPQHF. CDR3 bases: TGTGCCAGCAACAAACAGGGGATCAATCAGCCCCAGCATTTT. The full variable domain, completed using reference TRBV5-8 and TRBJ1-5, is EAGVTQSPTHLIKTRGQQATLRCSPISGHTSVYWYQQALGLGLQFLLWYDEGEERNRGNFPPRFSGRQFPNYSSELNVNALELEDSALYLCASNKQGINQPQHFGDGTRLSIL.

This clonotype has at least ten counts. The rearrangement joins TRBV2 to TRBJ2-5; no clear D. The germline V gene encodes CDR1 SNHLY and CDR2 FYNNEI. The CDR3 totals 16 residues. V was shortened by 3 bases and J by 7 bases, with 21 bases between the two germline ends. CDR3 in amino acids: CASSESGPVVARTQYF. The CDR3 DNA sequence: TGTGCCAGCAGTGAGTCCGGCCCTGTAGTTGCTCGGACCCAGTACTTC.

There are many counts of this clonotype. The chain is built from TRBV20-1 and TRBJ1-1; maybe TRBD1 (5 bases). The V end lost 6 bases, the J end lost 1 base, and 15 bases lay between the germline ends. The CDR3 covers 14 residues. Germline V lookup: CDR1 DFQATT, CDR2 SNEGSKA (reference sequence). In nucleotides, the CDR3 is TGCAGTGCCCAGCGGGACGGTACGAACACTGAAGCTTTCTTT. Translated: CSAQRDGTNTEAFF.

This chain uses TRBV19 with TRBJ1-5; D possibly corresponds to TRBD1 (5 bases). The germline V gene encodes CDR1 LNHDA and CDR2 SQIVND (reference sequence). This CDR3 has 17 amino acids. The V and J ends lost 6 bases and 0 bases respectively, with 18 bases between them. Here the CDR3 reads CASSPTRGLNSNQPQHF. CDR3 nucleotides: TGTGCCAGTAGCCCGACAAGGGGATTAAATAGCAATCAGCCCCAGCATTTT. Full variable domain (outside the CDR3, taken from reference TRBV19 and TRBJ1-5): DGGITQSPKYLFRKEGQNVTLSCEQNLNHDAMYWYRQDPGQGLRLIYYSQIVNDFQKGDIAEGYSVSREKKESFPLTVTSAQKNPTAFYLCASSPTRGLNSNQPQHFGDGTRLSIL.

The gene calls are TRBV5-1 and TRBJ2-7; D assignment may be TRBD1 or TRBD2 (5 bases each). V gave up 4 bases and J gave up 2 bases, with 16 bases separating them. This CDR3 is built from 15 residues. From germline, CDR1 is SGHRS and CDR2 YFSETQ. Written as DNA, the CDR3 is TGCGCCAGCAGCAACGGGGCTAGGGCTCCCTACGAGCAGTACTTC. Translated: CASSNGARAPYEQYF.

This chain uses TRBV7-9 with TRBJ1-1; D is possibly TRBD1 (6 bases). The CDR3 runs to 16 residues. Trimming removed 5 bases at V and 3 bases at J, with 19 bases between. Germline CDR1 is SEHNR and CDR2 is FQNEAQ (reference sequence). CDR3 in amino acids: CASSRGYSKEDTEAFF. CDR3 sequence (DNA): TGTGCCAGCAGCAGGGGGTATTCGAAAGAGGACACTGAAGCTTTCTTT.

Ten or more counts support this clonotype. The CDR3 nucleotides are TGTGCCAGCAGCAAAAGCTGGACAGGGGGCGGCAATGAGCAGTTCTTC. Its translation: CASSKSWTGGGNEQFF. V gene TRBV7-2 combines with J gene TRBJ2-1; 11 nucleotides agree with TRBD1. Per germline, CDR1 SGHTA and CDR2 FQGNSA. Trimming removed 5 bases from V and 6 bases from J; junction bases left unmatched: 9. The CDR3 totals 16 residues.

The chain combines TRBV7-9 with TRBJ2-3; the match to TRBD2 covers 7 bases. The V and J ends lost 5 bases and 1 base, in that order; junction bases with no gene match: 6. The CDR3 totals 15 residues. Germline CDR1 SEHNR, CDR2 FQNEAQ (reference sequence). The chain's CDR3 is CASSRGLDGTDTQYF. The CDR3 nucleotides are TGTGCCAGCAGCCGCGGACTAGATGGCACAGATACGCAGTATTTT.

This clonotype was seen at least ten times. The gene calls are TRBV10-1 and TRBJ2-3; D uncertain. V lost 0 bases and J 7 bases, leaving 8 bases between the germline ends. Germline V gene sequence: CDR1 WNHNN, CDR2 SYGVQD (reference sequence). CDR3 length: 13 amino acids. CDR3 amino acids: CASSESMRYTQYF. DNA of the CDR3: TGCGCCAGCAGTGAGTCGATGCGCTATACGCAGTATTTT.

This clonotype was counted many times. The chain recombines TRBV2 with TRBJ2-1; D possibly corresponds to TRBD2 (6 bases). Between the trimmed V and J ends, which lost 3 bases and 8 bases, there was a span of 14 bases. The CDR3 loop spans 14 amino acids. Germline CDR1 is SNHLY and CDR2 is FYNNEI. CDR3 protein: CASSDAGSWYEQFF. As DNA, the CDR3 is TGTGCCAGCAGTGATGCCGGGAGTTGGTATGAGCAGTTCTTC.

This clonotype was seen a handful of times. This CDR3 reads CASSPEQRASYGYTF. Written as DNA, the CDR3 is TGCGCCAGCAGCCCAGAACAGCGCGCTTCCTATGGCTACACCTTC. This chain joins TRBV5-1 and TRBJ1-2; D is unresolved. CDR3 length equals 15 residues. V dropped 4 bases and J dropped 4 bases, with 17 bases sitting between them. From germline, CDR1 is SGHRS and CDR2 YFSETQ. Using reference TRBV5-1 and TRBJ1-2 for the parts outside the CDR3, the full variable domain is KAGVTQTPRYLIKTRGQQVTLSCSPISGHRSVSWYQQTPGQGLQFLFEYFSETQRNKGNFPGRFSGRQFSNSRSEMNVSTLELGDSALYLCASSPEQRASYGYTFGSGTRLTVV.

In this sample, this clonotype turned up many times. The chain joins TRBV3-1 to TRBJ2-7; TRBD2 is a possible D gene (5 bases). CDR3 length equals 15 residues. V shed 6 bases and J shed 0 bases, with 15 bases lying between them. The germline CDR1 and CDR2 sequences are LGHDT and YNNKEL (reference sequence). The CDR3 region has the DNA TGTGCCAGCAGTATAGGACTGAAAGTCTCCTACGAGCAGTACTTC. Encoded protein: CASSIGLKVSYEQYF.

This clonotype was seen ten or more times. V and J are TRBV20-1 and TRBJ2-2, with D tentatively TRBD2 (6 bases). Trimming stripped 2 bases from V and 1 base from J, with 14 bases between. The CDR3 runs 16 residues. CDR1 and CDR2 from the germline V gene are DFQATT and SNEGSKA (reference sequence). CDR3 region: CSARSPGTENTGELFF. CDR3 nucleotide sequence: TGCAGTGCTAGATCCCCCGGGACTGAGAACACCGGGGAGCTGTTTTTT.